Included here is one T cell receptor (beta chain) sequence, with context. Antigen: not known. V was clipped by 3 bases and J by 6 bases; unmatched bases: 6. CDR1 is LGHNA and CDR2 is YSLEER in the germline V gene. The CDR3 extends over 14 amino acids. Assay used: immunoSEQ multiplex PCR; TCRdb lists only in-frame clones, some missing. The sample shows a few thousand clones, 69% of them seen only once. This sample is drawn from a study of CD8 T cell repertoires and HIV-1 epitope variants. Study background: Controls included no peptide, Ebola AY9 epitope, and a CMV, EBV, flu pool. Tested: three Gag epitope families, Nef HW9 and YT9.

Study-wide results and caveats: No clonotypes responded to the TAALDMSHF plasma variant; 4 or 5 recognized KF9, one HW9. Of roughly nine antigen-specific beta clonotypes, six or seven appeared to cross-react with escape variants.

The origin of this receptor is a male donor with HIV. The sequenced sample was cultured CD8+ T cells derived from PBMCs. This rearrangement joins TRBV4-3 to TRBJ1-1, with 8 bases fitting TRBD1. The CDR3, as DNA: TGCGCCAGCAGCCAGGGGACAGGAGAGGCTGAAGCTTTCTTT. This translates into CASSQGTGEAEAFF.